This T cell receptor beta chain was retrieved from a study of type 1 regulatory T cells. Via MiXCR, TCRdb re-called the reads, giving one row per CDR3 protein. The sample has about 65,000 distinct CDR3 sequences; roughly 50% are singletons. The germline V gene has CDR1 DFQATT and CDR2 SNEGSKA (reference sequence). This CDR3 region has 13 residues. J gave up 1 base and V 4 bases, and 0 bases lay outside the gene matches. This clonotype was counted at least ten times. What it binds is unknown. The sequencing input was cultured non-Tr1 T cells, either the whole culture or a sorted T cell fraction (not recorded which). This chain links TRBV20-1 with TRBJ2-2; 7 positions match TRBD1. This TCR derives from a human donor in good health. CDR3 protein: CSATGGNTGELFF. CDR3 in DNA: TGCAGTGCTACAGGGGGGAACACCGGGGAGCTGTTTTTT.